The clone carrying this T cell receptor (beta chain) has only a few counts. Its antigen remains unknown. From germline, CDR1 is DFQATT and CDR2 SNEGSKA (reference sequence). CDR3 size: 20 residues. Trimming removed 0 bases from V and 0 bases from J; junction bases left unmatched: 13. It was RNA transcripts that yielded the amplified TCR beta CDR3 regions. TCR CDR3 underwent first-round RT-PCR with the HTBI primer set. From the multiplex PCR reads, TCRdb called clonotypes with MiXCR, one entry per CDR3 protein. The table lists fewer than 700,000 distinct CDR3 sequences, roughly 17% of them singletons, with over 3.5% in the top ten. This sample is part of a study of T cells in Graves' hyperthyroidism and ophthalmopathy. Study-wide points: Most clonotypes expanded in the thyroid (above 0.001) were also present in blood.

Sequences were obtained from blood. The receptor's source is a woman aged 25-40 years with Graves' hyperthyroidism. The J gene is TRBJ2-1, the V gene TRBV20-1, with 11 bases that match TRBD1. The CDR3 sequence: CSARDWKGQGDPLSYNEQFF. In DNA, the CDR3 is TGCAGTGCTAGAGATTGGAAGGGACAGGGGGACCCCCTCTCCTACAATGAGCAGTTCTTC.